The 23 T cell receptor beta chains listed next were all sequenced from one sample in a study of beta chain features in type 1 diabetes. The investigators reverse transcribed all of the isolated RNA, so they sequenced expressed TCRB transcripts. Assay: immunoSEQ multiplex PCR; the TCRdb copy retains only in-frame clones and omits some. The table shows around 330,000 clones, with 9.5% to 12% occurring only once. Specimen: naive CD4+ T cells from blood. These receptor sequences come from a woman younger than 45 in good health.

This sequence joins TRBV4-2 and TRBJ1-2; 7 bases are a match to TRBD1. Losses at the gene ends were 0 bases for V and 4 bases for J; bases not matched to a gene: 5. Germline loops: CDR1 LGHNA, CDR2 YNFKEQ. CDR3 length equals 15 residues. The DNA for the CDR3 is TGTGCCAGCAGCCAAGAAGACAGGGTTGGCTATGGCTACACCTTC. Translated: CASSQEDRVGYGYTF.

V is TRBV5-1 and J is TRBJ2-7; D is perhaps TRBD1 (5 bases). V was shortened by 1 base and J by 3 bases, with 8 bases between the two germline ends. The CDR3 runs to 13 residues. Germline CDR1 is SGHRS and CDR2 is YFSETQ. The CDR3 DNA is TGCGCCAGCAGCTTGCGACAGAACTACGAGCAGTACTTC. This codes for CASSLRQNYEQYF.

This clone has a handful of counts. CDR3 residues: CASSYGTGSPGELFF. Written as DNA, the CDR3 is TGTGCCAGCAGCTACGGGACAGGGTCGCCCGGGGAGCTGTTTTTT. The chain carries TRBV5-4 and TRBJ2-2; 9 positions match TRBD1. The junction had 6 bases not matched to a gene; V was cut back by 3 bases and J by 6 bases. The CDR3 is 15 residues long. Looked up from germline, CDR1 is SGHNT and CDR2 is YYREEE (reference sequence).

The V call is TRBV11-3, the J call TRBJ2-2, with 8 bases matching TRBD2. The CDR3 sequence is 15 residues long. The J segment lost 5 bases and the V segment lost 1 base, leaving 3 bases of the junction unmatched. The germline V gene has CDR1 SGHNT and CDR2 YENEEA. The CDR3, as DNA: TGTGCCAGCAGCTTAGCGGCTAGCGGGACCGGGGAGCTGTTTTTT. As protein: CASSLAASGTGELFF. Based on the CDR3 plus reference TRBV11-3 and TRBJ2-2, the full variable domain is EAGVVQSPRYKIIEKKQPVAFWCNPISGHNTLYWYLQNLGQGPELLIRYENEEAVDDSQLPKDRFSAERLKGVDSTLKIQPAELGDSAVYLCASSLAASGTGELFFGEGSRLTVL.

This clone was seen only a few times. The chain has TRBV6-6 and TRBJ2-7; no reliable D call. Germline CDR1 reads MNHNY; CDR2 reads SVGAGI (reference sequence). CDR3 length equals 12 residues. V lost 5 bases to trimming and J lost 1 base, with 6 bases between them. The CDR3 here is CASSATSYEQYF. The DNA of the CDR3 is TGTGCCAGCAGTGCGACTTCCTACGAGCAGTACTTC.

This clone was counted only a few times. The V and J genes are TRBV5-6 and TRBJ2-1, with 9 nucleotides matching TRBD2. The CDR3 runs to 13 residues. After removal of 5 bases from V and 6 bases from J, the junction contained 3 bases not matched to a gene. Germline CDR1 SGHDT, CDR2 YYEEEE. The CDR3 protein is CASRPGLANEQFF. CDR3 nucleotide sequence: TGTGCCAGCAGGCCGGGACTAGCCAATGAGCAGTTCTTC.

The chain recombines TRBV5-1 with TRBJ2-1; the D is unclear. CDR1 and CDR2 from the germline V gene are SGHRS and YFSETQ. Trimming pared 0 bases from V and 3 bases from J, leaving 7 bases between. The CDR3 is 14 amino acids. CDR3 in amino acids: CASSLGNYYNEQFF. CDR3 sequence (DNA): TGCGCCAGCAGCTTGGGGAACTACTACAATGAGCAGTTCTTC. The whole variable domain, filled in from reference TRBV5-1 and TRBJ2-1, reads KAGVTQTPRYLIKTRGQQVTLSCSPISGHRSVSWYQQTPGQGLQFLFEYFSETQRNKGNFPGRFSGRQFSNSRSEMNVSTLELGDSALYLCASSLGNYYNEQFFGPGTRLTVL.

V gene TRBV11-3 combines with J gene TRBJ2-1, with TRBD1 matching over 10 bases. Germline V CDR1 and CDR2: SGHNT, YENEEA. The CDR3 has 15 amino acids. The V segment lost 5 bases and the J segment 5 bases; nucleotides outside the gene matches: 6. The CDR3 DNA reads TGTGCCAGCAGCCCGGACAGGGGGATACACAATGAGCAGTTCTTC. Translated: CASSPDRGIHNEQFF. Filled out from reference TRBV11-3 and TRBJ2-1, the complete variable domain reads EAGVVQSPRYKIIEKKQPVAFWCNPISGHNTLYWYLQNLGQGPELLIRYENEEAVDDSQLPKDRFSAERLKGVDSTLKIQPAELGDSAVYLCASSPDRGIHNEQFFGPGTRLTVL.

DNA of the CDR3: TGTGCCATCGGGGGACAGGGATCCTATGGCTACACCTTC. This sequence encodes CAIGGQGSYGYTF. The gene calls are TRBV10-3 and TRBJ1-2, with 9 bases lining up with TRBD1. Unmatched junction bases numbered 5, after V lost 8 bases and J lost 4 bases. The CDR3 sequence is 13 residues long. Looked up from germline, CDR1 is ENHRY and CDR2 is SYGVKD.

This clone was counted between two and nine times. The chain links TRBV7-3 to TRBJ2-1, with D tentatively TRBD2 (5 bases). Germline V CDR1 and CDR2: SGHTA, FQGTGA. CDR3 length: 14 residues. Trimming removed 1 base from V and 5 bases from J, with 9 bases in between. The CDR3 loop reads CASSLRGSNNEQFF. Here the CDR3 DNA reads TGTGCCAGCAGCTTAAGAGGGAGTAACAATGAGCAGTTCTTC.

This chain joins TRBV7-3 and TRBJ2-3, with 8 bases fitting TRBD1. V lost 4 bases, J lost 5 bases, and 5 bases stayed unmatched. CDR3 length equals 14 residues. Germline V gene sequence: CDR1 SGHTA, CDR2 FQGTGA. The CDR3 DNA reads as TGTGCCAGCAGCTCTCAGGGGGCCGTAGATACGCAGTATTTT. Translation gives CASSSQGAVDTQYF.

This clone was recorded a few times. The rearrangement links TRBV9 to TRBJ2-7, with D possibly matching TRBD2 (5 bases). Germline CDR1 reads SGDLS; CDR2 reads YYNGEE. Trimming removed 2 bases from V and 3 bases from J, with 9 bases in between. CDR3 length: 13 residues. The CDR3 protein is CASSVEGNYEQYF. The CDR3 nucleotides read TGTGCCAGCAGCGTTGAGGGAAACTACGAGCAGTACTTC. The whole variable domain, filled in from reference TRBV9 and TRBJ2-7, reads DSGVTQTPKHLITATGQRVTLRCSPRSGDLSVYWYQQSLDQGLQFLIQYYNGEERAKGNILERFSAQQFPDLHSELNLSSLELGDSALYFCASSVEGNYEQYFGPGTRLTVT.

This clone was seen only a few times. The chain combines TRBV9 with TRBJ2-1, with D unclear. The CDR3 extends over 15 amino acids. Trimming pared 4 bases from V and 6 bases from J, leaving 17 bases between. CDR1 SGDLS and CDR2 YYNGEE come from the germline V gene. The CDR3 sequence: CASSPQIFRFNEQFF. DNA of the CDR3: TGTGCCAGCAGCCCTCAGATCTTTCGTTTCAATGAGCAGTTCTTC.

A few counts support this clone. This CDR3 is CSAPFLDTIYF. The DNA for the CDR3 is TGCAGTGCCCCCTTTCTAGACACCATATATTTT. V and J are TRBV20-1 and TRBJ1-3; D is unresolved. There are 11 residues in the CDR3. Trimming stripped 6 bases from V and 8 bases from J, with 11 bases between. The germline V gene has CDR1 DFQATT and CDR2 SNEGSKA (reference sequence).

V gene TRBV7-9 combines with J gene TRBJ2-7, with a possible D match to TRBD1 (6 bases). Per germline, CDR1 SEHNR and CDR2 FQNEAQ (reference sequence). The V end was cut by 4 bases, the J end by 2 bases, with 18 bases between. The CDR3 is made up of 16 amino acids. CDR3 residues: CASSSVAGQPTYEQYF. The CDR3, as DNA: TGTGCCAGCAGCTCAGTAGCTGGACAGCCGACCTACGAGCAGTACTTC.

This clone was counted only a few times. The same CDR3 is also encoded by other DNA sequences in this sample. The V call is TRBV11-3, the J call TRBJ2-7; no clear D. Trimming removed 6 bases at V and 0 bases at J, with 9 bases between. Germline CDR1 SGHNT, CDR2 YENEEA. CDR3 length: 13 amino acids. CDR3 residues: CASSTGSSYEQYF. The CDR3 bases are TGTGCCAGCAGTACCGGGTCCTCCTACGAGCAGTACTTC.

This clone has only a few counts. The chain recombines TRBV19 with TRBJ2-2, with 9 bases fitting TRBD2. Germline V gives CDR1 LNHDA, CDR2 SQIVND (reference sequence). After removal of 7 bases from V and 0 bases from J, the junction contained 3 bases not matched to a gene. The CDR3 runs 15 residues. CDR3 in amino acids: CASKPSGANTGELFF. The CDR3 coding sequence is TGTGCCAGTAAGCCTAGCGGGGCGAACACCGGGGAGCTGTTTTTT.

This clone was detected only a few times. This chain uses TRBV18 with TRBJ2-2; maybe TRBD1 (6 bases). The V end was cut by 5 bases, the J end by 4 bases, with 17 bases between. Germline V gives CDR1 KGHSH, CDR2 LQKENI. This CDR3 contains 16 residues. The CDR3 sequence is CASSSMTGLSTGELFF. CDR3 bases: TGTGCCAGCTCATCAATGACAGGCTTGAGCACCGGGGAGCTGTTTTTT. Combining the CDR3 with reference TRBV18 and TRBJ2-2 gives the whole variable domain NAGVMQNPRHLVRRRGQEARLRCSPMKGHSHVYWYRQLPEEGLKFMVYLQKENIIDESGMPKERFSAEFPKEGPSILRIQQVVRGDSAAYFCASSSMTGLSTGELFFGEGSRLTVL.

CDR3 nucleotides: TGTGCCAGCTCACCCCTAGCGGAGCTATTGGTGGAGACCCAGTACTTC. This encodes CASSPLAELLVETQYF. This chain links TRBV18 with TRBJ2-5, with 7 nucleotides matching TRBD2. Trimming removed 3 bases from V and 5 bases from J; junction bases left unmatched: 12. The germline gives CDR1 KGHSH, CDR2 LQKENI. The CDR3 length is 16 residues.

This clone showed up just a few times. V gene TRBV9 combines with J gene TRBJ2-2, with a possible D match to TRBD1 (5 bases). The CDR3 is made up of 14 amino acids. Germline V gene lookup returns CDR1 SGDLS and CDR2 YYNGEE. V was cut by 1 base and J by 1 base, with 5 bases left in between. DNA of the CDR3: TGTGCCAGCAGCGTAAGGGGGAACACCGGGGAGCTGTTTTTT. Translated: CASSVRGNTGELFF.

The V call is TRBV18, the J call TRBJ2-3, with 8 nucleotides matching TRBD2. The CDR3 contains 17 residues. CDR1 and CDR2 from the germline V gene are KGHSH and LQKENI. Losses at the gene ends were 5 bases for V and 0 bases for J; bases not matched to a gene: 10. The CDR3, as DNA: TGTGCCAGCTCAAGGGACGGGAGGGCCTCAAGCACAGATACGCAGTATTTT. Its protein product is CASSRDGRASSTDTQYF. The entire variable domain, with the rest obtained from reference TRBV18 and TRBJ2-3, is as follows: NAGVMQNPRHLVRRRGQEARLRCSPMKGHSHVYWYRQLPEEGLKFMVYLQKENIIDESGMPKERFSAEFPKEGPSILRIQQVVRGDSAAYFCASSRDGRASSTDTQYFGPGTRLTVL.

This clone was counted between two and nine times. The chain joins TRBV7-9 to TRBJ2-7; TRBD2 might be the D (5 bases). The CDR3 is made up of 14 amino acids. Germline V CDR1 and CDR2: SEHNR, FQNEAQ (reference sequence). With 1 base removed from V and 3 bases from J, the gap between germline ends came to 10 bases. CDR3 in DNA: TGTGCCAGCAGCTTAGGTGCGGGTTTCTACGAGCAGTACTTC. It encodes CASSLGAGFYEQYF. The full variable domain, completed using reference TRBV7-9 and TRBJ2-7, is DTGVSQNPRHKITKRGQNVTFRCDPISEHNRLYWYRQTLGQGPEFLTYFQNEAQLEKSRLLSDRFSAERPKGSFSTLEIQRTEQGDSAMYLCASSLGAGFYEQYFGPGTRLTVT.

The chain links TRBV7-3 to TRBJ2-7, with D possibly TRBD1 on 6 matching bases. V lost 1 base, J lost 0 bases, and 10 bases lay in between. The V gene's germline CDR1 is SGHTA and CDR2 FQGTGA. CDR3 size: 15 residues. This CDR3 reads CASSLNQGPSYEQYF. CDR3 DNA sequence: TGTGCCAGCAGCTTAAACCAGGGGCCCTCCTACGAGCAGTACTTC. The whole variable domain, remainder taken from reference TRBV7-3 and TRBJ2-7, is GAGVSQTPSNKVTEKGKYVELRCDPISGHTALYWYRQSLGQGPEFLIYFQGTGAADDSGLPNDRFFAVRPEGSVSTLKIQRTERGDSAVYLCASSLNQGPSYEQYFGPGTRLTVT.